Each of the 2 T cell receptor beta chains below was sequenced from the same sample in a study of control samples from healthy donors and cancer patients. Only in-frame clones appear in the TCRdb table, and some are missing; sequencing was by immunoSEQ multiplex PCR. This sample has around 200,000 clones; about 93% occur once, and the top ten carry less than 1.6%. The sample consisted of blood. These receptors all stem from a man in his fifties in good health.

This clone was seen more than once but under ten times. The CDR3 is CASSPGTGAYNEQFF. CDR3 DNA sequence: TGTGCCAGCAGCCCAGGGACAGGGGCCTACAATGAGCAGTTCTTC. The rearrangement joins TRBV7-3 to TRBJ2-1; 10 bases align to TRBD1. V trimming: 5 bases; J trimming: 2 bases; junction bases outside the gene matches: 3. The CDR3 runs 15 residues. Germline CDR1 and CDR2: SGHTA and FQGTGA.

The rearrangement links TRBV6-5 to TRBJ1-1; D remains unclear. Germline-derived CDR1 and CDR2 are MNHEY and SVGAGI. The CDR3 extends over 12 amino acids. Trimming left V 6 bases short and J 1 base short, with 6 bases between. The CDR3 reads CASSRWNTEAFF. DNA of the CDR3: TGTGCCAGCAGCCGTTGGAACACTGAAGCTTTCTTT.